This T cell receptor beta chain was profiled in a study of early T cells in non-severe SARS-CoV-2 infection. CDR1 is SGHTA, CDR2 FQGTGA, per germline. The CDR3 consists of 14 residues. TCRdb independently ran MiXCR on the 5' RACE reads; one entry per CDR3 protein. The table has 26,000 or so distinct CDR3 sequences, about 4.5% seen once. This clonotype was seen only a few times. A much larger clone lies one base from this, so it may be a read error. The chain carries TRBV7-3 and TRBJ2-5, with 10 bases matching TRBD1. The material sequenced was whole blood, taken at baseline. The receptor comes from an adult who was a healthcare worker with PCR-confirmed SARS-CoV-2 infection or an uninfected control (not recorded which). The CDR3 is CTSSLGTGVETQYF. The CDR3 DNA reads TGTACCAGCAGCCTAGGGACAGGGGTAGAGACCCAGTACTTC.